This TCR beta chain was profiled in a study of T cells after yellow fever vaccination. TCRdb fed the 5' RACE reads into MiXCR, producing one record per CDR3 protein. The sample holds approximately 260,000 distinct CDR3 sequences, roughly 5.2% seen once. There are many counts of this clonotype. Trimming shortened V by 5 bases and J by 4 bases, and 14 bases separated the two germline ends. Germline CDR1 and CDR2: LNHNV and YYDKDF (reference sequence). The CDR3 covers 14 residues. V is TRBV15 and J is TRBJ2-5; D call uncertain. Source: CD4+ T cells sorted from PBMCs, taken on the day of the yellow fever booster vaccination. The sequence was collected from a man between 18 and 29 years old who received the YFV17D yellow fever vaccine. Here the CDR3 reads CATSFQRSGETQYF. In DNA form, the CDR3 reads TGTGCCACCAGCTTCCAACGAAGTGGAGAGACCCAGTACTTC. The whole variable domain, remainder taken from reference TRBV15 and TRBJ2-5, is DAMVIQNPRYQVTQFGKPVTLSCSQTLNHNVMYWYQQKSSQAPKLLFHYYDKDFNNEADTPDNFQSRRPNTSFCFLDIRSPGLGDTAMYLCATSFQRSGETQYFGPGTRLLVL.